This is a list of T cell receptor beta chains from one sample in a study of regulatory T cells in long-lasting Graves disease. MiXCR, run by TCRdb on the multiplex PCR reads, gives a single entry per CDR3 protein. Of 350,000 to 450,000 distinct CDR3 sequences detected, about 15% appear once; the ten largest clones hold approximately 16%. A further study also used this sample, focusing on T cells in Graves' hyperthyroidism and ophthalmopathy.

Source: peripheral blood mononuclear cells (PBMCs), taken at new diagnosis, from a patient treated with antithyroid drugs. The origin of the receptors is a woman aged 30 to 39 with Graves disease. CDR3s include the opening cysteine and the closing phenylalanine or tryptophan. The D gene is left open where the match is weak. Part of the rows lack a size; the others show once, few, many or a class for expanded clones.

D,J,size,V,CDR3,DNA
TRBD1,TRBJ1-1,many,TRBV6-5,CASSYSTGGRNTEAFF,TGTGCCAGCAGTTACTCGACAGGGGGCCGCAACACTGAAGCTTTCTTT
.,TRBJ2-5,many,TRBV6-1,CASWGAGAGETQYF,TGTGCCAGCTGGGGGGCGGGAGCTGGAGAGACCCAGTACTTC
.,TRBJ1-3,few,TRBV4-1,CASSQEYETTGIPFYELSGNTIYF,TGCGCCAGCAGCCAAGAATATGAGACAACGGGAATCCCATTTTATGAGCTATCTGGAAACACCATATATTTT
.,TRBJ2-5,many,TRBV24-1,CATSDSNRDEQETQYF,TGTGCCACCAGTGATTCGAACCGGGACGAACAAGAGACCCAGTACTTC
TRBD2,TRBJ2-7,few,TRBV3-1,CASSPRVTQRDYEQYF,TGTGCCAGCAGCCCCCGCGTGACCCAGCGGGACTACGAGCAGTACTTC
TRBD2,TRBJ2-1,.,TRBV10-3,CAISELAGVVSYNEQFF,TGTGCCATCAGTGAACTAGCGGGAGTGGTCTCCTACAATGAGCAGTTCTTC
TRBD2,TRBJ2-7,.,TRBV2,CASSEAGLAGVLSYEQYF,TGTGCCAGCAGTGAAGCGGGGCTAGCGGGGGTGCTCTCCTACGAGCAGTACTTC
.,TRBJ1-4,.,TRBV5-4,CASSLGPNEKLFF,TGTGCCAGCAGCTTGGGACCTAATGAAAAACTGTTTTTT
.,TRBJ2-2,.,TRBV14,CASSQRHNIPGELFF,TGTGCCAGCAGCCAACGACACAACATCCCCGGGGAGCTGTTTTTT
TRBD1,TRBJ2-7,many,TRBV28,CASNPGTGGREQYF,TGTGCCAGCAACCCCGGGACAGGGGGCCGCGAGCAGTACTTC
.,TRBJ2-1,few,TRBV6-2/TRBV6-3,CASRRERGVNEQFF,TGTGCCAGCAGGCGGGAGAGGGGGGTCAATGAGCAGTTCTTC
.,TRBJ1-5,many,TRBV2,CASRQDSSNQPQHF,TGTGCCAGCAGACAGGACAGTAGCAATCAGCCCCAGCATTTT
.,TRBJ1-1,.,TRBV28,CASSPQEAEAFF,TGTGCCAGCAGCCCTCAGGAAGCTGAAGCTTTCTTT
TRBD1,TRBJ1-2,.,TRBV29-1,CSATGQAGGYTF,TGCAGCGCCACGGGACAGGCAGGTGGCTACACCTTC
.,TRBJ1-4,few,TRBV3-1,CASSQSGGGTNEELFF,TGTGCCAGCAGCCAATCGGGCGGCGGAACTAATGAAGAACTGTTTTTT
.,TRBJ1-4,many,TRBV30,CAWSKTTPFGEKLFF,TGTGCCTGGAGTAAGACGACCCCGTTCGGAGAAAAACTGTTTTTT
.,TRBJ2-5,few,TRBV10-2,CATQHPTDGETQYF,TGCGCCACCCAGCACCCGACGGATGGTGAGACCCAGTACTTC
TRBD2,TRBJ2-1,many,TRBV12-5,CASGLVPASGGLGNEQFF,TGTGCTAGTGGTTTGGTACCGGCTAGCGGGGGTCTGGGGAATGAGCAGTTCTTC
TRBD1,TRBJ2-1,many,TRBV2,CASSVGQGAYNEQFF,TGTGCCAGCAGTGTAGGACAGGGGGCTTACAATGAGCAGTTCTTC
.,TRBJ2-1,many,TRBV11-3,CASSPFSPNEQFF,TGTGCCAGCAGCCCCTTTTCCCCCAATGAGCAGTTCTTC
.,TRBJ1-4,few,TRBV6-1,CASEDSTRGEKLFF,TGTGCCAGCGAAGACAGTACCAGGGGCGAAAAACTGTTTTTT
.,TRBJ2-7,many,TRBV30,CAVSLGVVNEQYF,TGTGCCGTGAGTTTGGGGGTGGTTAACGAGCAGTACTTC
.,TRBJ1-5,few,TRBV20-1,CSARRGASSNQPQHF,TGCAGTGCCAGAAGGGGGGCATCTAGCAATCAGCCCCAGCATTTT
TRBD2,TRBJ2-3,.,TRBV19,CASGLAGPDTQYF,TGTGCCAGCGGACTAGCGGGACCAGATACGCAGTATTTT
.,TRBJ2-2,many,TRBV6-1,CASSVAGEGVGTGELFF,TGTGCCAGCAGTGTTGCGGGAGAGGGGGTGGGGACCGGGGAGCTGTTTTTT
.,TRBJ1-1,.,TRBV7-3,CASSLEGSVTEAFF,TGTGCCAGCAGCTTAGAAGGGTCTGTCACTGAAGCTTTCTTT
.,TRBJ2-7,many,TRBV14,CASSQDALRARIYEQYF,TGTGCCAGCAGCCAAGATGCGCTTCGGGCGAGGATATACGAGCAGTACTTC
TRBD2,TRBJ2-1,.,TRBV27,CASTGREARYNEQFF,TGTGCCAGCACGGGGCGGGAGGCCCGCTACAATGAGCAGTTCTTC
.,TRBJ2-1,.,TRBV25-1,CASSEVSTDEQFF,TGTGCCAGCAGTGAAGTGTCCACCGATGAGCAGTTCTTC
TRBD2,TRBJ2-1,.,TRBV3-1,CATQREGRSEQFF,TGTGCCACCCAGCGGGAGGGCCGAAGTGAGCAGTTCTTC
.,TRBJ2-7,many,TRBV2,CASTPSHEQYF,TGTGCCAGCACCCCAAGCCACGAGCAGTACTTC
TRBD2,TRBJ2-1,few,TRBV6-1,CASSGPGLAGGPSQFF,TGTGCCAGCAGTGGCCCGGGACTAGCGGGAGGGCCCTCGCAGTTCTTC
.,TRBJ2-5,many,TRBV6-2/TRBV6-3,CASSEWKENLGKTQYF,TGTGCCAGCAGTGAATGGAAGGAAAACCTAGGCAAGACCCAGTACTTC
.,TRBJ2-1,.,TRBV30,CAWLLLLWGRERASSYNEQFF,TGTGCCTGGTTACTCTTATTGTGGGGGCGGGAGAGGGCTAGCTCCTACAATGAGCAGTTCTTC
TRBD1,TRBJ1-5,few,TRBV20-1,CSARGRDRTYSNQPQHF,TGCAGTGCTAGAGGGCGGGACAGGACTTATAGCAATCAGCCCCAGCATTTT
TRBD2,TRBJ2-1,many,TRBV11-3,CASSLSSGSGNEQFF,TGTGCCAGCAGCTTAAGTAGCGGGAGCGGCAATGAGCAGTTCTTC
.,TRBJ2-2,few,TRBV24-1,CATSDLTGGELFF,TGTGCCACCAGTGATTTGACGGGCGGGGAGCTGTTTTTT
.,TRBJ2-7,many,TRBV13,CASSPTRLVDEQYF,TGTGCCAGCAGCCCTACGAGACTAGTCGACGAGCAGTACTTC
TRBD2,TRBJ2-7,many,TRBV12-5,CASGSFQAGGDEQYF,TGTGCTAGTGGTTCCTTCCAAGCGGGAGGGGACGAGCAGTACTTC
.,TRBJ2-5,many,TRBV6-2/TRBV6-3,CASTQTGPQETQYF,TGTGCCAGCACCCAAACGGGACCTCAAGAGACCCAGTACTTC
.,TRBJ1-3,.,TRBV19,CASSIPGQQAGNTIYF,TGTGCCAGTAGTATCCCCGGACAGCAGGCTGGAAACACCATATATTTT
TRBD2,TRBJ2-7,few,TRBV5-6,CASSRGTSGNHEQYF,TGTGCCAGCAGCCGTGGGACTAGCGGGAACCACGAGCAGTACTTC
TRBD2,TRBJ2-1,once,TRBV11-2,CASSLGPRWGTSGRGGSYNEQFF,TGTGCCAGCAGCTTGGGCCCTCGTTGGGGGACTAGCGGGAGGGGGGGGTCCTACAATGAGCAGTTCTTC
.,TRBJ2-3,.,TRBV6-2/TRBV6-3,CASSERGATAITDTQYF,TGTGCCAGCAGTGAGAGAGGGGCTACCGCAATTACAGATACGCAGTATTTT
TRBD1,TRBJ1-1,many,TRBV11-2,CASTLAPAGGYTEAFF,TGTGCCAGCACACTAGCCCCTGCAGGGGGGTACACTGAAGCTTTCTTT
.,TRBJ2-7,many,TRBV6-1,CATQTVLNGNEQYF,TGTGCCACCCAAACCGTACTAAATGGGAACGAGCAGTACTTC
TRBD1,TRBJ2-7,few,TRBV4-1,CASSQGGPQGEAYEQYF,TGCGCCAGCAGCCAAGGGGGGCCACAGGGGGAGGCCTACGAGCAGTACTTC
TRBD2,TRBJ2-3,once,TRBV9,CASSVEGLAGGKDTQYF,TGTGCCAGCAGCGTAGAGGGGCTAGCGGGAGGGAAAGATACGCAGTATTTT
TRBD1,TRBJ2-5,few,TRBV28,CASTPAGGKETQYF,TGTGCCAGCACCCCGGCAGGGGGTAAGGAGACCCAGTACTTC
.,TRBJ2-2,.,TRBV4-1,CASTTGTGELFF,TGCGCCAGCACCACGGGCACCGGGGAGCTGTTTTTT
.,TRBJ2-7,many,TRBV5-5,CASSLNSPYEQYF,TGTGCCAGCAGCTTGAACAGTCCCTACGAGCAGTACTTC
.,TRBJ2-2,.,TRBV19,CASKAQGGVNTGELFF,TGTGCCAGTAAGGCACAGGGGGGGGTTAACACCGGGGAGCTGTTTTTT
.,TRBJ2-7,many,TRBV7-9,CASSLEARVHEQYF,TGTGCCAGCAGCTTAGAAGCGAGGGTCCACGAGCAGTACTTC
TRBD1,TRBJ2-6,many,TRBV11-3,CASSQGGQLSSGANVLTF,TGTGCCAGCAGCCAAGGGGGACAGTTGAGCTCTGGGGCCAACGTCCTGACTTTC
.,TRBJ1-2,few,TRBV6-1,CATPYRIYGYTF,TGTGCCACCCCCTATAGAATCTATGGCTACACCTTC
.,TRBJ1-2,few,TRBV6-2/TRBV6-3,CASSEAWPGEDYGYTF,TGTGCCAGCAGTGAAGCTTGGCCGGGAGAGGACTATGGCTACACCTTC
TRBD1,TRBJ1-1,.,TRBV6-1,CASSQTGPNTEAFF,TGTGCCAGCAGCCAGACAGGGCCTAACACTGAAGCTTTCTTT
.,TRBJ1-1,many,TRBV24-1,CATRGDLDTEAFF,TGTGCCACGAGAGGCGATTTGGACACTGAAGCTTTCTTT
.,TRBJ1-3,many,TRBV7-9,CASSLTSDTIYF,TGTGCCAGCAGCTTAACCTCGGACACCATATATTTT